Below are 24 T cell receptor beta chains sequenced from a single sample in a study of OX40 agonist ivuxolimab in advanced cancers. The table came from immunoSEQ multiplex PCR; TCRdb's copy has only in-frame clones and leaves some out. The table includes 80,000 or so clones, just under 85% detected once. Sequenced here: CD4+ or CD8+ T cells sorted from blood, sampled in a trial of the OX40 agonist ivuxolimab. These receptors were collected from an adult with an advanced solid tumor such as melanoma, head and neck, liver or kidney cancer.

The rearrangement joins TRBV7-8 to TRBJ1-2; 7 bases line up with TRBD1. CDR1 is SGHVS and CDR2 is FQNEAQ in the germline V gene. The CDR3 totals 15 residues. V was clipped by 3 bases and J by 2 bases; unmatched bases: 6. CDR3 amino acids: CASSLLPGGNYGYTF. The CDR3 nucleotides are TGTGCCAGCAGCTTGTTGCCAGGGGGAAACTATGGCTACACCTTC.

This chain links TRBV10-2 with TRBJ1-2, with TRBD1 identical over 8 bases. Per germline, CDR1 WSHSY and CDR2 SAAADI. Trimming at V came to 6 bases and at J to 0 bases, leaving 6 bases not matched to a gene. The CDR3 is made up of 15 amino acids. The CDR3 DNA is TGCGCCAGCAGCGACAGACAGGGGTCTAACTATGGCTACACCTTC. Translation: CASSDRQGSNYGYTF.

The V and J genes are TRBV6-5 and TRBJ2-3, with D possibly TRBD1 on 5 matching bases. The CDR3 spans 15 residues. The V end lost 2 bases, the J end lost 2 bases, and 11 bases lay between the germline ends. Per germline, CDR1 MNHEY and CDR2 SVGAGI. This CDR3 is CASSYGRVTTDTQYF. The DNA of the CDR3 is TGTGCCAGCAGTTACGGCAGGGTGACCACAGATACGCAGTATTTT.

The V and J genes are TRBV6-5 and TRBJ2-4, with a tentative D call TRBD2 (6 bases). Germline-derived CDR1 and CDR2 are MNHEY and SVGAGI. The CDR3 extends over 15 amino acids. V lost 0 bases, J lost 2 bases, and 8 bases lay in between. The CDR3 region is CASSYSREPKNIQYF. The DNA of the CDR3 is TGTGCCAGCAGTTACTCGCGGGAACCCAAAAACATTCAGTACTTC.

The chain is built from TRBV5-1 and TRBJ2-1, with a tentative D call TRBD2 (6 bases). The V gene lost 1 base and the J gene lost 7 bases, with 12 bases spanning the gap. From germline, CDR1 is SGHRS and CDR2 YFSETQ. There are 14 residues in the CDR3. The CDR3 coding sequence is TGCGCCAGCAGCTTGCCGGGGGTGGATAATGAGCAGTTCTTC. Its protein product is CASSLPGVDNEQFF.

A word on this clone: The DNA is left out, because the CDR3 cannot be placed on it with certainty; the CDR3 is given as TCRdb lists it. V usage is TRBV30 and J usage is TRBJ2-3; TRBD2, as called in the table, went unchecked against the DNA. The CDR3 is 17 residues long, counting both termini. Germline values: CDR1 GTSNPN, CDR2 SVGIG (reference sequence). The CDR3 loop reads CAWSVPSGREMTDTQYF.

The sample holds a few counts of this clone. CDR3 DNA sequence: TGCGCCAGCAGCCAGGGGAGACAGAGCTCCTATAATTCACCCCTCCACTTT. Protein: CASSQGRQSSYNSPLHF. The chain is built from TRBV4-1 and TRBJ1-6; D is perhaps TRBD1 (5 bases). Germline CDR1 MGHRA, CDR2 YSYEKL. This CDR3 spans 17 amino acids. V gave up 3 bases and J gave up 0 bases, with 12 bases separating them.

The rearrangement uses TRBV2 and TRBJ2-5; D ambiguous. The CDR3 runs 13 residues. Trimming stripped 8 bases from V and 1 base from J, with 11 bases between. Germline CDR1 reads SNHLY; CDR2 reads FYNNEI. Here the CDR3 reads CASLREPQETQYF. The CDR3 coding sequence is TGTGCCAGCCTGCGAGAACCCCAAGAGACCCAGTACTTC.

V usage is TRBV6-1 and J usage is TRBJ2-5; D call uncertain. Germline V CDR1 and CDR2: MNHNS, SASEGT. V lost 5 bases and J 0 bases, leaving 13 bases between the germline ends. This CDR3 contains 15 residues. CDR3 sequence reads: CASSPNGPNQETQYF. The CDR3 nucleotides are TGTGCCAGCAGTCCGAACGGACCGAACCAAGAGACCCAGTACTTC.

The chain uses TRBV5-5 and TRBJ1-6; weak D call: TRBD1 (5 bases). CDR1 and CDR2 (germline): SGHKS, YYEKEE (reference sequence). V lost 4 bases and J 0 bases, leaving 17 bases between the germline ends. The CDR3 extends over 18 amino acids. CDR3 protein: CASSPKGDSSSYNSPLHF. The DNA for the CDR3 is TGTGCCAGCAGCCCTAAAGGGGACTCGAGCTCCTATAATTCACCCCTCCACTTT.

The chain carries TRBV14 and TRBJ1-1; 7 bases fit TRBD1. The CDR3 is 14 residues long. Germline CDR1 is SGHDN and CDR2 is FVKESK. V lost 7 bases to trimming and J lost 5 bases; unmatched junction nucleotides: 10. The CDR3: CASNDRVRGTEAFF. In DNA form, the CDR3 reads TGTGCCAGCAACGACAGGGTGAGGGGAACTGAAGCTTTCTTT.

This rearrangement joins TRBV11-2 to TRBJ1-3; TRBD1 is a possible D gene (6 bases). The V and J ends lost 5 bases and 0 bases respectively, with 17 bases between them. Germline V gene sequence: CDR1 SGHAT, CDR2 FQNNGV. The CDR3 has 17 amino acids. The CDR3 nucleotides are TGTGCCAGCAGCCTCTCAGCGGGGGGCTCCTCTGGAAACACCATATATTTT. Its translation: CASSLSAGGSSGNTIYF. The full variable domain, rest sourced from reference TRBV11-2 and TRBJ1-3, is EAGVAQSPRYKIIEKRQSVAFWCNPISGHATLYWYQQILGQGPKLLIQFQNNGVVDDSQLPKDRFSAERLKGVDSTLKIQPAKLEDSAVYLCASSLSAGGSSGNTIYFGEGSWLTVV.

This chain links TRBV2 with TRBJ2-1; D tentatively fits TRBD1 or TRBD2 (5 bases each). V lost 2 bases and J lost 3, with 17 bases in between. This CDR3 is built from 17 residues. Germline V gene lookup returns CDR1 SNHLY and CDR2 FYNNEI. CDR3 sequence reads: CASSEIKPGLRYNEQFF. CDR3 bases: TGTGCCAGCAGTGAAATTAAACCGGGGCTTCGCTACAATGAGCAGTTCTTC.

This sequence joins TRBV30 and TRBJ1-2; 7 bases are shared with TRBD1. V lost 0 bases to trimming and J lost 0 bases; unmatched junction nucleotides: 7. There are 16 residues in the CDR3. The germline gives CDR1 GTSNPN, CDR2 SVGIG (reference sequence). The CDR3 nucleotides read TGTGCCTGGAGTGTAACCCTGACAGGGACTAACTATGGCTACACCTTC. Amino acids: CAWSVTLTGTNYGYTF.

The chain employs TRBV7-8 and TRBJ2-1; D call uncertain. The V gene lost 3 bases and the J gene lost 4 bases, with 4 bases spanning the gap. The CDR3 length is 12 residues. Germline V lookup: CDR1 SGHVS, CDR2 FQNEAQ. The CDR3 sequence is CASSLTYNEQFF. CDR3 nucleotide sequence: TGTGCCAGCAGCTTGACGTACAATGAGCAGTTCTTC. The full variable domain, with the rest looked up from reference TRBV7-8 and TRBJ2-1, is GAGVSQSPRYKVAKRGQDVALRCDPISGHVSLFWYQQALGQGPEFLTYFQNEAQLDKSGLPSDRFFAERPEGSVSTLKIQRTQQEDSAVYLCASSLTYNEQFFGPGTRLTVL.

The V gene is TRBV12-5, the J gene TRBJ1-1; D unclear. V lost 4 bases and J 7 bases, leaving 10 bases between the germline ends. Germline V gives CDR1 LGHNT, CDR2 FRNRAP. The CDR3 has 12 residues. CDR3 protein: CASGSHTYEAFF. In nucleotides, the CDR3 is TGTGCTAGTGGTTCCCACACTTATGAAGCTTTCTTT. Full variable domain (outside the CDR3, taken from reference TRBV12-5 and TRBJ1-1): DARVTQTPRHKVTEMGQEVTMRCQPILGHNTVFWYRQTMMQGLELLAYFRNRAPLDDSGMPKDRFSAEMPDATLATLKIQPSEPRDSAVYFCASGSHTYEAFFGQGTRLTVV.

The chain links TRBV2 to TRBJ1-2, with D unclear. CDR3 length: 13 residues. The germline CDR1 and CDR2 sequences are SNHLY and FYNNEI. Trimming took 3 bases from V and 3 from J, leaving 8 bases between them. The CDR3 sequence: CASSEGRDYGYTF. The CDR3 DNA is TGTGCCAGCAGTGAGGGGAGAGACTATGGCTACACCTTC.

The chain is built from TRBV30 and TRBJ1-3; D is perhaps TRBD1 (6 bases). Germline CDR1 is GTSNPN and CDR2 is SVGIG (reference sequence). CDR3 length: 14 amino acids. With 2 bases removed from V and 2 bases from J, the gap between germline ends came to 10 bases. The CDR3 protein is CAWSLPGAGNTIYF. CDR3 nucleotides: TGTGCCTGGAGTCTTCCAGGGGCTGGAAACACCATATATTTT.

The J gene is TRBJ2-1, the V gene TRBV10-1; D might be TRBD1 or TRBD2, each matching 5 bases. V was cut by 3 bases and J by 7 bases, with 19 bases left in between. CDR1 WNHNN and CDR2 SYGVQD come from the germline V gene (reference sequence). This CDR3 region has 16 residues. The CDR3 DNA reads TGCGCCAGCAGTGAACACGGACACGGGGCCAGGAATGAGCAGTTCTTC. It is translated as CASSEHGHGARNEQFF.

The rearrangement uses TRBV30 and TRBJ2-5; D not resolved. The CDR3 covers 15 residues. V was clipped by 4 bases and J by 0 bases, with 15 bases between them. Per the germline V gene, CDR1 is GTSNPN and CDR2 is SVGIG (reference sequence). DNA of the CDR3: TGTGCCTGGACCCCGCCAGTAGGGTACCAAGAGACCCAGTACTTC. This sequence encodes CAWTPPVGYQETQYF.

Here the CDR3 reads CASSLGGTVEAFF. Written as DNA, the CDR3 is TGTGCCAGCAGCTTAGGAGGGACAGTCGAAGCTTTCTTT. The rearrangement uses TRBV13 and TRBJ1-1; 7 positions agree with TRBD1. Germline-derived CDR1 and CDR2 are PRHDT and FYEKMQ (reference sequence). After removal of 0 bases from V and 8 bases from J, the junction contained 3 bases not matched to a gene. This CDR3 has 13 residues. Full variable domain (outside the CDR3, taken from reference TRBV13 and TRBJ1-1): AAGVIQSPRHLIKEKRETATLKCYPIPRHDTVYWYQQGPGQDPQFLISFYEKMQSDKGSIPDRFSAQQFSDYHSELNMSSLELGDSALYFCASSLGGTVEAFFGQGTRLTVV.

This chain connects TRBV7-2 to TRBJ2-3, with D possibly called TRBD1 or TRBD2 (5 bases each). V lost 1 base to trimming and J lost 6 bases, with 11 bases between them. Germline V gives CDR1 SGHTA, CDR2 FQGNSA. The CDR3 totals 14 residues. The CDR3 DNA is TGTGCCAGCAGCTTAGGGGGGTCTTGGGATACGCAGTATTTT. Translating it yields CASSLGGSWDTQYF.

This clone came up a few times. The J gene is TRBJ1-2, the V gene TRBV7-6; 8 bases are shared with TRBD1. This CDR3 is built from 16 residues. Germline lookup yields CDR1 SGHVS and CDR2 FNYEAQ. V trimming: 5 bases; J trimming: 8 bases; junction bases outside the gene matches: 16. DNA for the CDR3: TGTGCCAGCAGCCCTAGCTCGGGCAGGGGGCATCAGGGCTACACCTTC. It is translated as CASSPSSGRGHQGYTF. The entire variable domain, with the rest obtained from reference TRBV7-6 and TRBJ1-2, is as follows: GAGVSQSPRYKVTKRGQDVALRCDPISGHVSLYWYRQALGQGPEFLTYFNYEAQQDKSGLPNDRFSAERPEGSISTLTIQRTEQRDSAMYRCASSPSSGRGHQGYTFGSGTRLTVV.

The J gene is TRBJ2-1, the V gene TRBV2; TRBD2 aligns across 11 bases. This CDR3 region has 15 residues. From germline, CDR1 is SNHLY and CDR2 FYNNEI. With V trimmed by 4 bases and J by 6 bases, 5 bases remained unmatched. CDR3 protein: CASSGRLAGSNEQFF. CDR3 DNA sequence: TGTGCCAGCAGTGGACGACTAGCGGGAAGCAATGAGCAGTTCTTC.